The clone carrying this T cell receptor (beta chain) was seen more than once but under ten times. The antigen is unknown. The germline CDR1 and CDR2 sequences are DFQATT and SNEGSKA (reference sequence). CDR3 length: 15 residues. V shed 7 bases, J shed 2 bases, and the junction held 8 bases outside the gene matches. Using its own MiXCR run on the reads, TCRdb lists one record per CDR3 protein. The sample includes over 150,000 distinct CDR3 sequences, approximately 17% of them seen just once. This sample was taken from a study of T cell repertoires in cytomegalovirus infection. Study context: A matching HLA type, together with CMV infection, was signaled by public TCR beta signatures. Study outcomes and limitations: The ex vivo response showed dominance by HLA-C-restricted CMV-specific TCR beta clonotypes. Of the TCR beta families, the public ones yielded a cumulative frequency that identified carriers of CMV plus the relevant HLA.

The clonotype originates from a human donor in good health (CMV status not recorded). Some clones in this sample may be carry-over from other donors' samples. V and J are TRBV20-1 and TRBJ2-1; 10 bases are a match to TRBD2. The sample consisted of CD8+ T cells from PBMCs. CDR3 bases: TGCAGTGACGAAACTAGCGGGGTTACCTACAATGAGCAGTTCTTC. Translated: CSDETSGVTYNEQFF.